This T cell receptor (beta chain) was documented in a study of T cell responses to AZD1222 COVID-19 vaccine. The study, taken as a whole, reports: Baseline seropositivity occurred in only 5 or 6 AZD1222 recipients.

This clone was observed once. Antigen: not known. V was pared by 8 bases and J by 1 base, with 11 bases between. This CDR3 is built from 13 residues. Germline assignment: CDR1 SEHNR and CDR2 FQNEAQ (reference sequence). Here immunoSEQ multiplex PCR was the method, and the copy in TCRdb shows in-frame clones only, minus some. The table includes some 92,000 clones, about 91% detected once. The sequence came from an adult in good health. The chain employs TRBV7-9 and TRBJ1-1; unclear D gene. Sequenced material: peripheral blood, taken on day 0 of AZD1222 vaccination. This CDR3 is CASGIGGNTEAFF. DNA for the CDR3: TGTGCCAGCGGGATAGGAGGGAACACTGAAGCTTTCTTT.